This TCR beta chain was found in a study of tissue T cells after allogeneic stem cell transplantation. Study details: Tissue samples with histologically apparent lymphocytes on H&E review were prioritized for sequencing.

As regards this clone: The antigen remains undetermined.

Retrospectively chosen non-transplant comparators had other cancers and at least five gastrointestinal samples, without known gastrointestinal disease. Clones were sequenced by immunoSEQ multiplex PCR, and TCRdb holds only the in-frame ones, with some missing. The top ten hold 21% of the sample, which has about 5,800 clones, approximately 60% seen once. Notes on the study in general: Limitations included a small, clinically heterogeneous cohort and limited sampling depth.

V lost 3 bases and J lost 2, with 16 bases in between. Looked up from germline, CDR1 is KGHSH and CDR2 is LQKENI. This CDR3 has 16 residues. The rearrangement uses TRBV18 and TRBJ1-1; no reliable D call. The TCR originated in a male donor aged 60 or older with lung cancer. This material consisted of tissue from the jejunum, taken at autopsy. The CDR3 spells CASSPPIGPGNTEAFF. The CDR3, as DNA: TGTGCCAGCTCACCCCCCATAGGGCCCGGTAACACTGAAGCTTTCTTT. Supplemented by reference TRBV18 and TRBJ1-1, the full variable domain reads NAGVMQNPRHLVRRRGQEARLRCSPMKGHSHVYWYRQLPEEGLKFMVYLQKENIIDESGMPKERFSAEFPKEGPSILRIQQVVRGDSAAYFCASSPPIGPGNTEAFFGQGTRLTVV.